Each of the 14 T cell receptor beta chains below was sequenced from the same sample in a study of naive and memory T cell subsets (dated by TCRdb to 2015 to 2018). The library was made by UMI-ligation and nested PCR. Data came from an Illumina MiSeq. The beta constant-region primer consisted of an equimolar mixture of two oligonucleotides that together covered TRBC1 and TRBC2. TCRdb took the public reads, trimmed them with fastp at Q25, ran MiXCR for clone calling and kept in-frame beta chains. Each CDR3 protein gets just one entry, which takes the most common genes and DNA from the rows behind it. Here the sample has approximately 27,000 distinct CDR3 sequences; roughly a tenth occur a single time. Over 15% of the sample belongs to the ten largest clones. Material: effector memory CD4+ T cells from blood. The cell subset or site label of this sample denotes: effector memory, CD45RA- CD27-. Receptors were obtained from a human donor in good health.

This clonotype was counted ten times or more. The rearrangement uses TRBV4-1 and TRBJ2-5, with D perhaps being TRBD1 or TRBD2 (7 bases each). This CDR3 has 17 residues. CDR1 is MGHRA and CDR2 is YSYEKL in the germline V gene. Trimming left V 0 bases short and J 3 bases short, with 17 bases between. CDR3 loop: CASSQDPQGGAKETQYF. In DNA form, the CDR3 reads TGCGCCAGCAGCCAAGATCCCCAGGGGGGGGCAAAAGAGACCCAGTACTTC.

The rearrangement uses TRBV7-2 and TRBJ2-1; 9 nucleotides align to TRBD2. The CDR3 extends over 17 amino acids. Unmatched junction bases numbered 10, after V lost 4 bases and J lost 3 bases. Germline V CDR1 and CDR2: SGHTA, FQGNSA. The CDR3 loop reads CASSSPTSGSLYNEQFF. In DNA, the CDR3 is TGTGCCAGCAGCTCGCCGACTAGCGGTTCCCTCTACAATGAGCAGTTCTTC.

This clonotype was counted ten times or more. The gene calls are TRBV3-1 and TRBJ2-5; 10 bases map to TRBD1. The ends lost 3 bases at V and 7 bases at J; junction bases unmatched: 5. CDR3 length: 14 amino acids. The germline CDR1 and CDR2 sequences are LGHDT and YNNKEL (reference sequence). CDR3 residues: CASSHTDRGRTQYF. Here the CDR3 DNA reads TGTGCCAGCAGCCACACGGACAGGGGGAGGACCCAGTACTTC.

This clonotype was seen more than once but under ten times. The CDR3 spells CSARDYVEGTGELFF. The CDR3 DNA is TGCAGTGCTAGAGATTATGTGGAGGGTACCGGGGAGCTGTTTTTT. The V call is TRBV20-1, the J call TRBJ2-2, with D possibly being TRBD2 (6 bases). The CDR3 is 15 amino acids. V gave up 0 bases and J gave up 5 bases, with 13 bases separating them. Per the germline V gene, CDR1 is DFQATT and CDR2 is SNEGSKA (reference sequence).

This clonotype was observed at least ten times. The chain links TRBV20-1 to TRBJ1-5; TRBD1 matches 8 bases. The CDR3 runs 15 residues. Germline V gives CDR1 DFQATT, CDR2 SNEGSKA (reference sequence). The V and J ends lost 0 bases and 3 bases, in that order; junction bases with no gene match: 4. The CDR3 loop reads CSARDSQGANQPQHF. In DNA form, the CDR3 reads TGCAGTGCTAGAGATTCTCAGGGGGCCAATCAGCCCCAGCATTTT.

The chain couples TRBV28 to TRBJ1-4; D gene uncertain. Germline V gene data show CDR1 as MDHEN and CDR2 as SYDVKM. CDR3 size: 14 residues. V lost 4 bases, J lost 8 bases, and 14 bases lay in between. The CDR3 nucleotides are TGTGCCAGCAGTTACCGGGATGGAACCGAAAAACTGTTTTTT. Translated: CASSYRDGTEKLFF.

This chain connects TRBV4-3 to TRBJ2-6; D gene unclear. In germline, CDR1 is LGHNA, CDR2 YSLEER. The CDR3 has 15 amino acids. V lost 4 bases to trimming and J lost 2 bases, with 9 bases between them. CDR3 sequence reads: CASSRTPAGANVLTF. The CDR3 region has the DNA TGCGCCAGCAGCCGGACCCCGGCTGGGGCCAACGTCCTGACTTTC.

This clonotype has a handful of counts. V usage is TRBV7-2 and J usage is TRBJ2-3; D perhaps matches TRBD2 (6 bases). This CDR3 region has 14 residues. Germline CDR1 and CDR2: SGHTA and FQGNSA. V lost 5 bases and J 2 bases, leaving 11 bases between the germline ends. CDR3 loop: CASSKGLDTDTQYF. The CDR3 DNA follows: TGTGCCAGCAGCAAGGGACTTGACACAGATACGCAGTATTTT.

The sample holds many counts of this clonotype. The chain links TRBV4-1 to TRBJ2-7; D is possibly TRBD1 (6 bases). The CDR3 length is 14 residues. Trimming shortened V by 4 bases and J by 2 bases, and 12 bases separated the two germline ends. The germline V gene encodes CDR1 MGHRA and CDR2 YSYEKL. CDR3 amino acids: CASSPPTGTYEQYF. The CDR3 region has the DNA TGCGCCAGCAGCCCCCCCACAGGGACCTACGAGCAGTACTTC.

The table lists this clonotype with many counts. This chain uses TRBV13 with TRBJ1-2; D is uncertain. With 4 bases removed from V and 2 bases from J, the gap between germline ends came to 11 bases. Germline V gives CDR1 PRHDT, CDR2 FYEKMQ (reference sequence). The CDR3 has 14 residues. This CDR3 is CASSSTPGNYGYTF. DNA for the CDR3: TGTGCCAGCAGCTCTACCCCAGGAAACTATGGCTACACCTTC.

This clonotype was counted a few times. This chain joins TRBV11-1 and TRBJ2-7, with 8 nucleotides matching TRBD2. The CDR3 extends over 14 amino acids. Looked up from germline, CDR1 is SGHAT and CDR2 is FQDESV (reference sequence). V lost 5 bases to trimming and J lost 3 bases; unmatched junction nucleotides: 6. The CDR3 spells CASSERAGVYEQYF. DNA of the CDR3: TGTGCCAGCAGCGAGAGAGCGGGAGTCTACGAGCAGTACTTC. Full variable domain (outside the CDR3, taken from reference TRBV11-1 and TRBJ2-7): EAEVAQSPRYKITEKSQAVAFWCDPISGHATLYWYRQILGQGPELLVQFQDESVVDDSQLPKDRFSAERLKGVDSTLKIQPAELGDSAMYLCASSERAGVYEQYFGPGTRLTVT.

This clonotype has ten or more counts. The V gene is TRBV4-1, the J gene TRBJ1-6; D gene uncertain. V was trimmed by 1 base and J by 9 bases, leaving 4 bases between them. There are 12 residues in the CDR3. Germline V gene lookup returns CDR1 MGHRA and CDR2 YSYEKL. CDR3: CASSQVGSPLHF. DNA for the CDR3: TGCGCCAGCAGCCAAGTTGGTTCACCCCTCCACTTT.

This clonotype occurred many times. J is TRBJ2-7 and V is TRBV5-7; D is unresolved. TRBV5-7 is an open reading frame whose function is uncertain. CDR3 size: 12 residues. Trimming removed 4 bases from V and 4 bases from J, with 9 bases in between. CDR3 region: CASSPDEYEQYF. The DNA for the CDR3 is TGTGCCAGCAGCCCTGACGAGTACGAGCAGTACTTC.

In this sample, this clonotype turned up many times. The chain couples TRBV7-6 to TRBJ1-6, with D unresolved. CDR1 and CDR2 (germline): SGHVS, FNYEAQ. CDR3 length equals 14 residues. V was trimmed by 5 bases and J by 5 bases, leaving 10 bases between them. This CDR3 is CASSPQLHNSPLHF. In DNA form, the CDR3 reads TGTGCCAGCAGCCCTCAGCTACATAATTCACCCCTCCACTTT. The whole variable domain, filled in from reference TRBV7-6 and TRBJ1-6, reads GAGVSQSPRYKVTKRGQDVALRCDPISGHVSLYWYRQALGQGPEFLTYFNYEAQQDKSGLPNDRFSAERPEGSISTLTIQRTEQRDSAMYRCASSPQLHNSPLHFGNGTRLTVT.